These 27 T cell receptor beta chains originate from one sample sequenced in a study of CD8 T cells in Susac syndrome (dated by TCRdb to between 2018 and 2020). The library was produced with the immunoSEQ multiplex PCR assay. RNA was extracted with the RNeasy kit and about 0.5 to 1 ug was reverse transcribed using random hexamers. In TCRdb, the public reads were trimmed at Q25 with fastp and aligned with MiXCR, with productive beta chains retained. Every CDR3 protein is listed once, alongside the most common genes and DNA of its rows. In this sample the table shows approximately 83,000 distinct CDR3 sequences, around 94% of which occur a single time. About 0.9% of the sample lies in the top ten. The sequenced material came from CD8+ T cells from PBMCs. These receptors came from a human donor with Susac syndrome.

The V and J genes are TRBV12-3 or TRBV12-4 and TRBJ1-2, with a tentative D call TRBD1 (5 bases). The CDR3 extends over 14 amino acids. V was pared by 2 bases and J by 1 base, with 8 bases between. The CDR3 DNA reads as TGTGCCAGCAGTTTAACAAGGGGTAACTATGGCTACACCTTC. Protein sequence: CASSLTRGNYGYTF.

The chain recombines TRBV27 with TRBJ2-7, with TRBD1 identical over 11 bases. After removal of 6 bases from V and 4 bases from J, the junction contained 5 bases not matched to a gene. CDR1 MNHEY and CDR2 SMNVEV come from the germline V gene (reference sequence). The CDR3 is 14 amino acids. The CDR3 spells CASSGGQGGYEQYF. The CDR3 DNA reads as TGTGCCAGCAGCGGGGGACAGGGGGGGTACGAGCAGTACTTC.

Judged by abundance, this clonotype is medium-sized. The chain employs TRBV4-1 and TRBJ2-3; D not resolved. CDR1 and CDR2 (germline): MGHRA, YSYEKL. V was shortened by 0 bases and J by 4 bases, with 11 bases between the two germline ends. The CDR3 sequence is 15 residues long. The DNA for the CDR3 is TGCGCCAGCAGCCAAGATGTTGGACCTTCAGATACGCAGTATTTT. Translated, it gives CASSQDVGPSDTQYF.

The chain recombines TRBV18 with TRBJ2-5, with D perhaps TRBD1 (6 bases). Germline V gives CDR1 KGHSH, CDR2 LQKENI. V was clipped by 4 bases and J by 5 bases, with 17 bases between them. The CDR3 is made up of 15 amino acids. In DNA form, the CDR3 reads TGTGCCAGCTCACGGACAGACAGAAAAACCGAGACCCAGTACTTC. Residues: CASSRTDRKTETQYF.

The chain combines TRBV30 with TRBJ2-2; D not resolved. This CDR3 has 10 amino acids. V was cut by 6 bases and J by 4 bases, with 3 bases left in between. Looked up from germline, CDR1 is GTSNPN and CDR2 is SVGIG (reference sequence). The chain's CDR3 is CACLTGELFF. CDR3 nucleotides: TGTGCCTGCCTCACCGGGGAGCTGTTTTTT.

The chain employs TRBV7-9 and TRBJ1-1; 7 nucleotides match TRBD1. The germline CDR1 and CDR2 sequences are SEHNR and FQNEAQ (reference sequence). The CDR3 covers 14 residues. Unmatched junction bases numbered 7, after V lost 6 bases and J lost 3 bases. The CDR3 loop is CASRNGQAHTEAFF. CDR3 nucleotides: TGTGCCAGCAGAAACGGACAGGCCCACACTGAAGCTTTCTTT. Combining the CDR3 with reference TRBV7-9 and TRBJ1-1 gives the whole variable domain DTGVSQNPRHKITKRGQNVTFRCDPISEHNRLYWYRQTLGQGPEFLTYFQNEAQLEKSRLLSDRFSAERPKGSFSTLEIQRTEQGDSAMYLCASRNGQAHTEAFFGQGTRLTVV.

This chain joins TRBV5-1 and TRBJ2-2; the D is unclear. Trimming stripped 2 bases from V and 3 bases from J, with 11 bases between. Germline CDR1 is SGHRS and CDR2 is YFSETQ. CDR3 length: 15 residues. CDR3: CASSFSPDHTGELFF. In DNA form, the CDR3 reads TGCGCCAGCAGCTTTAGCCCGGATCACACCGGGGAGCTGTTTTTT.

V and J are TRBV20-1 and TRBJ2-1; 7 bases match TRBD1. Germline assignment: CDR1 DFQATT and CDR2 SNEGSKA (reference sequence). Unmatched junction bases numbered 10, after V lost 3 bases and J lost 8 bases. The length of the CDR3 is 14 residues. The CDR3 spells CSASGQGESDEQFF. CDR3 bases: TGCAGTGCTAGCGGCCAGGGGGAGAGCGATGAGCAGTTCTTC.

The chain joins TRBV7-2 to TRBJ1-5, with D unclear. The V end lost 5 bases, the J end lost 0 bases, and 17 bases lay between the germline ends. The CDR3 length is 17 residues. Germline assignment: CDR1 SGHTA and CDR2 FQGNSA. This chain's CDR3 is CASSPGPLGYSNQPQHF. The CDR3 DNA is TGTGCCAGCAGCCCCGGGCCTTTAGGGTATAGCAATCAGCCCCAGCATTTT.

The chain employs TRBV25-1 and TRBJ2-1, with TRBD2 matching over 14 bases. This CDR3 has 19 residues. Per germline, CDR1 MGHDK and CDR2 SYGVNS. V shed 2 bases and J 3 bases; nucleotides not matched to a gene: 9. The CDR3 nucleotides read TGTGCCAGCAGTGAACAGGGACTAGCGGGGGCCGAGGACTACAATGAGCAGTTCTTC. This translates into CASSEQGLAGAEDYNEQFF.

CDR3 loop: CSVDLGGSYEQYF. In DNA form, the CDR3 reads TGCAGCGTTGATTTGGGTGGCTCCTACGAGCAGTACTTC. The chain combines TRBV29-1 with TRBJ2-7, with unresolved D. V lost 3 bases to trimming and J lost 0 bases, with 9 bases between them. The CDR3 consists of 13 residues. Germline V CDR1 and CDR2: SQVTM, ANQGSEA.

The gene calls are TRBV15 and TRBJ1-4; 9 bases are shared with TRBD1. This CDR3 is 16 amino acids long. V lost 0 bases, J lost 8 bases, and 7 bases stayed unmatched. The germline gives CDR1 LNHNV, CDR2 YYDKDF (reference sequence). CDR3 coding DNA: TGTGCCACCAGCAGAGATTCCGGGACAGGGAACGAAAAACTGTTTTTT. It translates to CATSRDSGTGNEKLFF.

This clonotype was detected once. The rearrangement links TRBV4-2 to TRBJ2-3; 9 bases match TRBD2. The J segment lost 3 bases and the V segment lost 5 bases, leaving 3 bases of the junction unmatched. CDR1 LGHNA and CDR2 YNFKEQ come from the germline V gene. The CDR3 is made up of 14 amino acids. The CDR3 bases are TGTGCCAGCAGCGGACTAGCGATTACAGATACGCAGTATTTT. It codes for CASSGLAITDTQYF.

This clonotype showed up just once. The chain is built from TRBV5-6 and TRBJ2-7; TRBD1 might be the D (5 bases). Germline lookup yields CDR1 SGHDT and CDR2 YYEEEE. This CDR3 has 12 residues. The ends were cut back, 4 bases at V and 6 bases at J, with 11 bases in the middle. DNA for the CDR3: TGTGCCAGCAGCCGCCAGGGTGGCGAGCAGTACTTC. Its translation: CASSRQGGEQYF.

The chain has TRBV5-1 and TRBJ2-2, with 9 bases that match TRBD1. CDR3 length: 15 amino acids. V lost 3 bases and J lost 4; bases outside the gene matches: 4. Germline assignment: CDR1 SGHRS and CDR2 YFSETQ. The CDR3 is CASSWTGEATGELFF. The DNA for the CDR3 is TGCGCCAGCAGCTGGACAGGGGAGGCCACCGGGGAGCTGTTTTTT.

This chain connects TRBV3-1 to TRBJ2-7; 7 positions match TRBD1. This CDR3 is built from 16 residues. Looked up from germline, CDR1 is LGHDT and CDR2 is YNNKEL (reference sequence). With V trimmed by 4 bases and J by 4 bases, 13 bases remained unmatched. The CDR3 here is CASSLDYRDSDYEQYF. The CDR3, as DNA: TGTGCCAGCAGCCTCGATTACCGGGACAGCGATTACGAGCAGTACTTC.

The V gene is TRBV4-2, the J gene TRBJ1-2, with D possibly TRBD1 on 6 matching bases. The length of the CDR3 is 13 residues. The germline V and J ends were trimmed by 4 bases and 4 bases, with 10 bases remaining between them. Germline loops: CDR1 LGHNA, CDR2 YNFKEQ. The CDR3: CASSPGTSYGYTF. The CDR3 bases are TGTGCCAGCAGCCCTGGGACATCCTATGGCTACACCTTC.

The rearrangement uses TRBV7-9 and TRBJ2-5; TRBD1 matches 7 bases. The CDR3 is 16 residues long. Per the germline V gene, CDR1 is SEHNR and CDR2 is FQNEAQ (reference sequence). The trim removed 2 bases at V and 5 bases at J, leaving 11 bases unmatched. In nucleotides, the CDR3 is TGTGCCAGCAGCTTATGGCGGACAGGAGGCGAGGAGACCCAGTACTTC. Its translation: CASSLWRTGGEETQYF. The variable domain in full, with the rest retrieved from reference TRBV7-9 and TRBJ2-5, is DTGVSQNPRHKITKRGQNVTFRCDPISEHNRLYWYRQTLGQGPEFLTYFQNEAQLEKSRLLSDRFSAERPKGSFSTLEIQRTEQGDSAMYLCASSLWRTGGEETQYFGPGTRLLVL.

The J gene is TRBJ2-1, the V gene TRBV11-2; 7 nucleotides line up with TRBD2. The CDR3 is made up of 13 amino acids. The V and J ends lost 5 bases and 6 bases, in that order; junction bases with no gene match: 4. CDR1 and CDR2 (germline): SGHAT, FQNNGV. Written as DNA, the CDR3 is TGTGCCAGCAGCCCCGGGACTACCAATGAGCAGTTCTTC. The encoded protein is CASSPGTTNEQFF. Combining the CDR3 with reference TRBV11-2 and TRBJ2-1 gives the whole variable domain EAGVAQSPRYKIIEKRQSVAFWCNPISGHATLYWYQQILGQGPKLLIQFQNNGVVDDSQLPKDRFSAERLKGVDSTLKIQPAKLEDSAVYLCASSPGTTNEQFFGPGTRLTVL.

The rearrangement uses TRBV5-6 and TRBJ2-5; either TRBD1 or TRBD2 may supply D (6 bases each). The V and J ends lost 0 bases and 5 bases respectively, with 11 bases between them. This CDR3 comprises 14 residues. CDR1 is SGHDT and CDR2 is YYEEEE in the germline V gene. In nucleotides, the CDR3 is TGTGCCAGCAGCTTGGGAGGGGGGCTTGAGACCCAGTACTTC. Protein product: CASSLGGGLETQYF. Drawing the rest from reference TRBV5-6 and TRBJ2-5, the complete variable domain is DAGVTQSPTHLIKTRGQQVTLRCSPKSGHDTVSWYQQALGQGPQFIFQYYEEEERQRGNFPDRFSGHQFPNYSSELNVNALLLGDSALYLCASSLGGGLETQYFGPGTRLLVL.

The chain is built from TRBV27 and TRBJ1-5; D is perhaps TRBD1 (5 bases). This CDR3 spans 14 amino acids. Germline CDR1 MNHEY, CDR2 SMNVEV (reference sequence). The ends were cut back, 0 bases at V and 7 bases at J, with 10 bases in the middle. The DNA for the CDR3 is TGTGCCAGCAGTTTATCTTGGGACGGACAGCCCCAGCATTTT. Residues: CASSLSWDGQPQHF.

This clonotype was counted between two and nine times. Sequence at one end of the junction differs from germline and may be a read error. This rearrangement joins TRBV4-3 to TRBJ2-2; possibly TRBD2 for D (5 bases). Germline lookup yields CDR1 LGHNA and CDR2 YSLEER. The CDR3 extends over 13 amino acids. The CDR3 DNA is TGCGCCAGCGGCCAACGGGGCACCGGGGAGCTGTTTTTT. Protein: CASGQRGTGELFF.

V usage is TRBV7-9 and J usage is TRBJ2-5, with 8 positions matching TRBD2. The CDR3 contains 14 residues. Germline CDR1 reads SEHNR; CDR2 reads FQNEAQ (reference sequence). With 3 bases clipped from V and 3 bases from J, the junction kept 3 bases outside the gene matches. The CDR3 DNA sequence: TGTGCCAGCAGCTTCCCCGGGGGGGAAGAGACCCAGTACTTC. Protein product: CASSFPGGEETQYF. The full variable domain, rest sourced from reference TRBV7-9 and TRBJ2-5, is DTGVSQNPRHKITKRGQNVTFRCDPISEHNRLYWYRQTLGQGPEFLTYFQNEAQLEKSRLLSDRFSAERPKGSFSTLEIQRTEQGDSAMYLCASSFPGGEETQYFGPGTRLLVL.

This clonotype was picked up one time. V is TRBV30 and J is TRBJ2-7; D is ambiguous. This CDR3 comprises 10 residues. Germline lookup yields CDR1 GTSNPN and CDR2 SVGIG (reference sequence). V was pared by 5 bases and J by 3 bases, with 5 bases between. The CDR3 reads CAWGDYEQYF. Written as DNA, the CDR3 is TGTGCCTGGGGGGACTACGAGCAGTACTTC.

The J gene is TRBJ2-5, the V gene TRBV9, with 13 bases identical to TRBD2. This CDR3 has 17 amino acids. J was trimmed by 5 bases and V by 0 bases; bases with no gene match: 7. Germline V gene sequence: CDR1 SGDLS, CDR2 YYNGEE. The CDR3 loop reads CASSVGSVTSGRETQYF. CDR3 in DNA: TGTGCCAGCAGCGTAGGTAGTGTGACTAGCGGGAGGGAGACCCAGTACTTC.

The V gene is TRBV6-5, the J gene TRBJ1-4; D is unclear. This CDR3 contains 14 residues. Germline loops: CDR1 MNHEY, CDR2 SVGAGI. V lost 0 bases to trimming and J lost 2 bases, with 4 bases between them. The chain's CDR3 is CASSYSATNEKLFF. In nucleotides, the CDR3 is TGTGCCAGCAGTTACTCCGCCACTAATGAAAAACTGTTTTTT.

The CDR3 bases are TGTGCCAGCAGTTTGGTTAGGGACAGGAAAGCCTACGAGCAGTACTTC. Protein sequence: CASSLVRDRKAYEQYF. The V call is TRBV27, the J call TRBJ2-7, with 8 bases lining up with TRBD1. Per germline, CDR1 MNHEY and CDR2 SMNVEV (reference sequence). V lost 3 bases, J lost 2 bases, and 9 bases stayed unmatched. This CDR3 has 16 amino acids.